Listed below are T cell receptor beta chains from one sample, sequenced in a study of vaccination and CD4 T cells after COVID-19. The antigens of these receptors remain unknown. From the PCR reads, TCRdb called clonotypes with MiXCR, one entry per CDR3 protein. The table records some 18,000 distinct CDR3 sequences, about 56% of them present only once. The sequenced sample was CD4+ T cells from blood, cultured in vitro. The receptors originated from a human donor who had recovered from COVID-19. Each CDR3 is given with its conserved first and last residue. A D gene is named only where the DNA matches it firmly. The size field is filled for only some rows; it gives once, few, many or a size class.

TGTGCCAGCAGCCGGGAGCAGGGGGGTTCACCCCTCCACTTT,CASSREQGGSPLHF,TRBV7-9,few,TRBD1,TRBJ1-6
TGTGCCAGCAGTGAAACCCGGCTCGAGCAGTACTTC,CASSETRLEQYF,TRBV6-1,.,.,TRBJ2-7
TGCAGTGCTAGAGCTCCCAGAGGAGATACGCAGTATTTT,CSARAPRGDTQYF,TRBV20-1,medium-sized,.,TRBJ2-3
TGTGCCAGCAGCCAAGAGGCCTCCTGGGGCGGGAGGATGAATGAGCAGTTCTTC,CASSQEASWGGRMNEQFF,TRBV3-1,.,TRBD2,TRBJ2-1
TGTGCCAGCTCACCACGAGGCCCGGGGAGCACAGATACGCAGTATTTT,CASSPRGPGSTDTQYF,TRBV18,.,.,TRBJ2-3
TGTGCCAGCAATGGAGATCATTCACCCCTCCACTTT,CASNGDHSPLHF,TRBV6-1,.,.,TRBJ1-6
TGTGCCACCAGTGACACGGGAGGGAATACAGATACGCAGTATTTT,CATSDTGGNTDTQYF,TRBV24-1,.,TRBD2,TRBJ2-3
TGTGCCAGCAGTATTATACAGGGGACCGGGGAGCTGTTTTTT,CASSIIQGTGELFF,TRBV11-2,.,TRBD1,TRBJ2-2
TGCAGTGCTAGAGGAGGGGCTTTGAACACTGAAGCTTTCTTT,CSARGGALNTEAFF,TRBV20-1,.,.,TRBJ1-1
TGTGCCAGCAGTTTAAATCTAGCAGCAGATACGCAGTATTTT,CASSLNLAADTQYF,TRBV27,few,.,TRBJ2-3
TGTGCCAGCAGCTTAACCGGGGCGGGAGGACTGTACTTC,CASSLTGAGGLYF,TRBV7-9,.,TRBD2,TRBJ2-7
TGTGCCAGCAGTTTATGGCGAGATACGCAGTATTTT,CASSLWRDTQYF,TRBV12-3/TRBV12-4,.,.,TRBJ2-3
TGTGCCAGCAGCCCTCCCCGGGGTTGGTACAATGAGCAGTTCTTC,CASSPPRGWYNEQFF,TRBV28,.,.,TRBJ2-1
TGCAGTGCTAGAGAAGGAGAGGACAGCAATCAGCCCCAGCATTTT,CSAREGEDSNQPQHF,TRBV20-1,few,.,TRBJ1-5
TGCAGTGCTCCTAAACGGGGGTCCCACGAGCAGTACTTC,CSAPKRGSHEQYF,TRBV20-1,.,.,TRBJ2-7
TGTGCCACCAGCAGTCCGGGACAGGCGGGGGAGCAGTACTTC,CATSSPGQAGEQYF,TRBV15,few,TRBD1,TRBJ2-7
TGCGCCAGCAATCCGGACAGGGCAGGCAATCAGCCCCAGCATTTT,CASNPDRAGNQPQHF,TRBV5-1,once,TRBD1,TRBJ1-5
TGTGCCAGCACCCGTTACCCAGAGAAGACCGGGGAGCTGTTTTTT,CASTRYPEKTGELFF,TRBV28,.,.,TRBJ2-2
TGCAGTGCTAGAGAGACAGCCTACGAGCAGTACTTC,CSARETAYEQYF,TRBV20-1,.,.,TRBJ2-7
TGTGCCTGGACACCTTGGACAGGAGTGAACACTGAAGCTTTCTTT,CAWTPWTGVNTEAFF,TRBV30,.,TRBD1,TRBJ1-1
TGTGCCATTTTGACAGGGGGGGAGACCCAGTACTTC,CAILTGGETQYF,TRBV6-1,.,TRBD1,TRBJ2-5
TGTGCCAGCAGCAACCGGAGGAACACTGAAGCTTTCTTT,CASSNRRNTEAFF,TRBV6-2/TRBV6-3,.,.,TRBJ1-1